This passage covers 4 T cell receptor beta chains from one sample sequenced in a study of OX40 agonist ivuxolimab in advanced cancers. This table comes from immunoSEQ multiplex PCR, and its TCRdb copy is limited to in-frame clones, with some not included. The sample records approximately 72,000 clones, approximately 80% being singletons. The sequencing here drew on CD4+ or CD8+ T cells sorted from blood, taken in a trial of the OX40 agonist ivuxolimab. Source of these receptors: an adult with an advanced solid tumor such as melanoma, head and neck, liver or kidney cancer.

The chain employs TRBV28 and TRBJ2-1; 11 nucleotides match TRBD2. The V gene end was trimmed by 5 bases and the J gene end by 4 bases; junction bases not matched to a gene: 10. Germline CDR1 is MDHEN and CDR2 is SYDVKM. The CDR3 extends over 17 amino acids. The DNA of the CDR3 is TGTGCCAGCAGTCCCCTGGGGACTAGCGGAAGGTACAATGAGCAGTTCTTC. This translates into CASSPLGTSGRYNEQFF.

CDR3 residues: CASSLAGLAASGTQYF. The CDR3 nucleotides read TGTGCCAGCAGCTTAGCGGGACTAGCGGCCTCAGGGACCCAGTACTTC. The chain couples TRBV7-2 to TRBJ2-5; 11 nucleotides align to TRBD2. The CDR3 consists of 16 residues. V lost 0 bases to trimming and J lost 7 bases; unmatched junction nucleotides: 7. Germline lookup yields CDR1 SGHTA and CDR2 FQGNSA.

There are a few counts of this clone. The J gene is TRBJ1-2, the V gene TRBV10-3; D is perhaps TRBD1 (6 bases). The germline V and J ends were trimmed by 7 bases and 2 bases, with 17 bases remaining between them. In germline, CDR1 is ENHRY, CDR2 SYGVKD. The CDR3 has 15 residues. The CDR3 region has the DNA TGTGCCATCACAGACCGCAGGGGTACCAACTATGGCTACACCTTC. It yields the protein CAITDRRGTNYGYTF.

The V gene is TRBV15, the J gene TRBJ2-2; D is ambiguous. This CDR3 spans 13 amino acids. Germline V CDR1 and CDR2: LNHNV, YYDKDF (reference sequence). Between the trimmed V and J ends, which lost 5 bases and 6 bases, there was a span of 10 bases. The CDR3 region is CATSGNGAGELFF. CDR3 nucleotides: TGTGCCACCAGCGGGAATGGGGCCGGGGAGCTGTTTTTT.